This T cell receptor (beta chain) was found in a study of radiotherapy plus CTLA-4 blockade in lung cancer (dated by TCRdb to the late 2010s). With regard to the full study: Objective responses occurred in roughly 19% of enrolled patients, and under 40% achieved disease control. Results and caveats for the whole study, not just this receptor: The strongest predictors of response, as reported, were early dynamic changes in blood T cell clones along with a rise in serum interferon-beta after radiation. After treatment with radiotherapy and ipilimumab, TCR clones that originated in tumors expanded in peripheral blood.

This clone was found a few times. What antigen it recognizes has not been identified. No quality values exist for individual bases; no much larger clone is one base distant. The protocol used for the library was the immunoSEQ multiplex PCR assay. Here the immuneACCESS table is served through TCRdb, limited to in-frame sequences with V and J called. Missing clones are a known gap in these copies; in checked studies unresolved V genes cover under half, and the rest lacks a known reason. The sample table records 60,000 to 70,000 clones; 79% of these occur just once. The top ten clonotypes cover roughly a tenth of the sample. CDR1 and CDR2 were assigned from the germline V gene as MNHNS and SASEGT. V is clipped by 8 bases and J by 6 bases, and the sequence between their germline boundaries is 19 bases long. The CDR3, cysteine through phenylalanine, is 15 amino acids long. Only the CDR3 DNA stays, 45 bases, in frame from base 1.

The study tested focal radiation therapy combined with CTLA-4 blockade (ipilimumab) in patients with chemo-refractory metastatic non-small-cell lung cancer. This receptor was taken from a human donor with non-small cell lung cancer who had a complete response to radiotherapy plus ipilimumab. The rearrangement joined TRBV6-1 to TRBJ1-4; perhaps TRBD1 is the D gene, with 5 bases matching. The sequenced sample was peripheral blood, obtained from a patient treated with radiotherapy plus ipilimumab. The CDR3 is CASLRGGTRDEKLFF. The DNA reads TGTGCCAGCCTCCGGGGGGGGACGCGTGATGAAAAACTGTTTTTT.